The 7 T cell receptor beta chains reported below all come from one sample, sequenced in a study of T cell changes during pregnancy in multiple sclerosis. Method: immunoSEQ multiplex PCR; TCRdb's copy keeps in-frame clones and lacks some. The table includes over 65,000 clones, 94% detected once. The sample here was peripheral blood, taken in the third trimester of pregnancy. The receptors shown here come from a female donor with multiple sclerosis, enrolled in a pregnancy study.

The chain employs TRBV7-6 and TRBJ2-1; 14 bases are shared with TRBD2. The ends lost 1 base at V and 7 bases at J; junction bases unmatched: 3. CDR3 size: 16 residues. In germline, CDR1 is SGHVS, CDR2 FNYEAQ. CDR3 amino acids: CASSLGGTSGGNEQFF. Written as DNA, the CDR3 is TGTGCCAGCAGCTTAGGAGGGACTAGCGGGGGTAATGAGCAGTTCTTC.

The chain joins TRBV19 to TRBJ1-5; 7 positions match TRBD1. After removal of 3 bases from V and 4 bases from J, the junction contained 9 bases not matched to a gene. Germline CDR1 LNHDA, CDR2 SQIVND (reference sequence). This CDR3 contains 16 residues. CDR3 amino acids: CASSMKTGQSNQPQHF. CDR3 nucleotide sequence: TGTGCCAGTAGTATGAAAACGGGACAGTCGAATCAGCCCCAGCATTTT.

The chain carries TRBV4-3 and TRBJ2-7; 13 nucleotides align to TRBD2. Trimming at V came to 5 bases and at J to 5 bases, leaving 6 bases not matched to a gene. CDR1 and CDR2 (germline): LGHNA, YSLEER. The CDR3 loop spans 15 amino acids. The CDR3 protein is CASSYGTSGEHEQYF. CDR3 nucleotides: TGCGCCAGCAGCTATGGGACTAGCGGGGAACACGAGCAGTACTTC.

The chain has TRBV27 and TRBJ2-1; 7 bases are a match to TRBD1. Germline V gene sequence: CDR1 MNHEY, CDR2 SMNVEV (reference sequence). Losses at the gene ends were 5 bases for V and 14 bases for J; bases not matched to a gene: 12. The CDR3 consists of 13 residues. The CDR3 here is CASSPTIGTAEFF. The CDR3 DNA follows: TGTGCCAGCAGTCCCACCATAGGGACAGCGGAGTTCTTC.

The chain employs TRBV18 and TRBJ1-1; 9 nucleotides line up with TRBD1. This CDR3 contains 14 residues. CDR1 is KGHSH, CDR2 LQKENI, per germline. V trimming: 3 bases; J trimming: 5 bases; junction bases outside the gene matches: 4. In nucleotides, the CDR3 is TGTGCCAGCTCACCGCAGGACAGGGGAACTGAAGCTTTCTTT. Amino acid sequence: CASSPQDRGTEAFF.

The CDR3 reads CASSWDSQGPLHF. The CDR3 DNA reads TGTGCCAGCAGCTGGGACAGCCAGGGACCCCTCCACTTT. V usage is TRBV5-5 and J usage is TRBJ1-6; 7 bases agree with TRBD1. V trimming: 3 bases; J trimming: 12 bases; junction bases outside the gene matches: 6. The germline CDR1 and CDR2 sequences are SGHKS and YYEKEE (reference sequence). The CDR3 is made up of 13 amino acids. The full variable domain, completed using reference TRBV5-5 and TRBJ1-6, is DAGVTQSPTHLIKTRGQQVTLRCSPISGHKSVSWYQQVLGQGPQFIFQYYEKEERGRGNFPDRFSARQFPNYSSELNVNALLLGDSALYLCASSWDSQGPLHFGNGTRLTVT.

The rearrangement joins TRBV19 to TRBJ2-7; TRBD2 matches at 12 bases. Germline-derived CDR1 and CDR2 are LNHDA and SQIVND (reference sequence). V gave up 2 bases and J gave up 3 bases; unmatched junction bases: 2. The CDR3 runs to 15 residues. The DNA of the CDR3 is TGTGCCAGTAGTATAAGGACTAGCGGGGTCTACGAGCAGTACTTC. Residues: CASSIRTSGVYEQYF.